The T cell receptor beta chain under discussion was sequenced for a study of neoadjuvant anti-PD-1 for oral cavity cancer. As for the study in general: Non-progressing patients received a fourth nivolumab dose near day 43, then surgery on days 50-56.

Produced via immunoSEQ multiplex PCR; TCRdb's table is partial and in-frame only. This table has around 15,000 clones, 72% appearing once. The CDR3 length is 11 residues. V lost 3 bases and J 7 bases, leaving 6 bases between the germline ends. CDR1 is KGHSH and CDR2 is LQKENI in the germline V gene. Stage II-IVA oral cavity squamous cell carcinoma was new and untreated by systemic or radiation therapy. The material was PBMCs, obtained before nivolumab (anti-PD-1) treatment. This clonotype was obtained from a person aged 35 to 85 with oral cavity squamous cell carcinoma. The chain uses TRBV18 and TRBJ1-2, with D unclear. The CDR3 loop is CASSPGGGYTF. The CDR3 region has the DNA TGTGCCAGCTCACCCGGTGGTGGCTACACCTTC.